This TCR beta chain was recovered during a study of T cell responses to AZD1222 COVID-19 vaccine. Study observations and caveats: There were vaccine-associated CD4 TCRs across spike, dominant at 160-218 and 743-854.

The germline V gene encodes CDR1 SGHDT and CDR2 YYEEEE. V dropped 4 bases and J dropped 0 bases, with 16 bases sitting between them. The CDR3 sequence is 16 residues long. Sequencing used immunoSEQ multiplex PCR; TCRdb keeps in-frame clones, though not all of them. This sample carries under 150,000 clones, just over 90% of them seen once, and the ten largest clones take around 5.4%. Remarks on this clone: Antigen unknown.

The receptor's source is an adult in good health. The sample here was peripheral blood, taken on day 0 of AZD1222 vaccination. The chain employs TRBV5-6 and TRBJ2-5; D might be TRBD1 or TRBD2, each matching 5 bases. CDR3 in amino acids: CASSLGVDGYQETQYF. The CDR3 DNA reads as TGTGCCAGCAGCCTGGGGGTTGACGGATACCAAGAGACCCAGTACTTC.